This paragraph reports one T cell receptor (beta chain). Its target is unknown. Other DNA sequences in the sample encode the same CDR3. Germline V CDR1 and CDR2: SNHLY, FYNNEI. V lost 4 bases and J lost 3, with 6 bases in between. The CDR3 has 12 residues. The sample comes from a study of T cell responses to AZD1222 COVID-19 vaccine. Study outcomes and limitations: Donors were mostly white British, more females; clonal diversity possibly underestimated.

Clones were sequenced by immunoSEQ multiplex PCR, and TCRdb holds only the in-frame ones, with some missing. Seen here are roughly 120,000 clones, almost 95% observed once, and the top ten hold 1.5% to 2%. The chain combines TRBV2 with TRBJ1-2; D unresolved. This clonotype originated in an adult who received the AZD1222 COVID-19 vaccine. The sequenced sample was peripheral blood, obtained 28 days after the second AZD1222 dose. As DNA, the CDR3 is TGTGCCAGCAGTGTTAGTGACTATGGCTACACCTTC. Encoded protein: CASSVSDYGYTF.